This record covers a single TCR beta chain. The data were produced by immunoSEQ multiplex PCR, yet TCRdb's version contains in-frame clones alone and is incomplete. In the table there are roughly 180,000 clones, about four fifths of which are singletons. This sample is drawn from a study of cytotoxic CD8 clonotypes in ibrutinib-treated CLL. Looking at the study overall: Patient counts were around 10 relapsed/refractory, more than 14 treatment-naive and under 18 IGHV unmutated.

The receptor comes from a human donor with chronic lymphocytic leukemia. The sequencing here drew on PBMCs, taken after 24 months of ibrutinib treatment.

CDR3 DNA: TGTGCCAGCACCCGAGCGGGATCCAGCTCCTACAATGAGCAGTTCTTC. Its protein product is CASTRAGSSSYNEQFF. This chain connects TRBV9 to TRBJ2-1, with TRBD2 matching 7 bases. The J segment lost 0 bases and the V segment lost 6 bases, leaving 9 bases of the junction unmatched. The V gene's germline CDR1 is SGDLS and CDR2 YYNGEE. CDR3 length: 16 residues.